Presented here are 5 T cell receptor beta chains from one specimen sequenced in a study of T cell repertoires in cytomegalovirus infection. TCRdb processed the reads anew with MiXCR; each CDR3 protein has one entry. Here the sample spans about 300,000 distinct CDR3 sequences, approximately 10% being singletons. Material: PBMCs. The receptors shown here come from a human donor in good health (CMV status not recorded). Some clones in this sample may be carry-over from other donors' samples.

V and J are TRBV20-1 and TRBJ2-7; D perhaps matches TRBD2 (7 bases). This CDR3 is built from 15 residues. The V gene lost 1 base and the J gene lost 0 bases, with 13 bases spanning the gap. In germline, CDR1 is DFQATT, CDR2 SNEGSKA (reference sequence). The CDR3 bases are TGCAGTGCTAGAGGGACAGCGGGGAGCTCCTACGAGCAGTACTTC. Translating it yields CSARGTAGSSYEQYF.

A word on this clonotype: Being one base from a much bigger clone, this may be a read error. The chain joins TRBV15 to TRBJ2-4; D is perhaps TRBD1 (5 bases). CDR1 is LNHNV, CDR2 YYDKDF, per germline (reference sequence). This CDR3 is 14 amino acids long. CDR3 amino acids: CATIRAGRENIQYF. CDR3 sequence (DNA): TGTGCCACCATCAGAGCAGGCAGGGAAAACATTCAGTACTTC.

This clonotype has ten or more counts. The chain carries TRBV7-9 and TRBJ1-1; no clear D. The CDR3 contains 16 residues. The germline gives CDR1 SEHNR, CDR2 FQNEAQ (reference sequence). V lost 1 base and J lost 4, with 16 bases in between. The CDR3 DNA follows: TGTGCCAGCAGCTTAGGCGGTGGAGGGCCGGGCACTGAAGCTTTCTTT. Encoded protein: CASSLGGGGPGTEAFF.

This clonotype was seen ten or more times. V usage is TRBV20-1 and J usage is TRBJ1-1; perhaps TRBD1 as D (5 bases). Germline CDR1 is DFQATT and CDR2 is SNEGSKA (reference sequence). CDR3 length equals 14 residues. Trimming cost V 5 bases and J 6 bases, with 19 bases left between them. The CDR3 sequence is CSASRGRLGAEAFF. As DNA, the CDR3 is TGCAGTGCTTCCCGGGGCCGGCTGGGGGCTGAAGCTTTCTTT.

This clonotype has a count of ten or more. V and J are TRBV7-9 and TRBJ1-1, with 7 positions matching TRBD1. The V gene end was trimmed by 3 bases and the J gene end by 4 bases; junction bases not matched to a gene: 23. The CDR3 covers 20 residues. Germline CDR1 reads SEHNR; CDR2 reads FQNEAQ (reference sequence). The CDR3 is CASSFGLAMEYDRARTEAFF. The CDR3 DNA follows: TGTGCCAGCAGCTTTGGGTTGGCAATGGAATACGACAGGGCGCGCACTGAAGCTTTCTTT. Full variable domain (remainder filled in from reference TRBV7-9 and TRBJ1-1): DTGVSQNPRHKITKRGQNVTFRCDPISEHNRLYWYRQTLGQGPEFLTYFQNEAQLEKSRLLSDRFSAERPKGSFSTLEIQRTEQGDSAMYLCASSFGLAMEYDRARTEAFFGQGTRLTVV.